The entry below gives a single T cell receptor (beta chain) sequence along with its context. Its specific antigen is unknown. No base qualities exist here, and no much larger clone lies one base off it. The data were obtained in a study of cytomegalovirus exposure and HLA in healthy donors (dated by TCRdb to about 2017). In terms of the full investigation: In an earlier analysis of 450 to 750 of the donors, 250 to 350 Gb of sequence data and roughly 100 million unique TCR beta sequences from about 190 million T cells were reported. The number of typed donors differed by locus: roughly 620-640 for A, B, C, DRB1 and DQB1; some 500 for DQA1; 606 for DPA1; and roughly 470 for DPB1. HLA typing included class I and class II loci at four-digit resolution. Several DR-DQ haplotypes were treated as single units for association and clustering because of strong linkage in the cohort. The study aimed to test whether cataloging public T cell receptors could reveal signatures of past pathogen exposure. A later analysis re-examined previously published TCR beta repertoires from hundreds of donors and added high-resolution HLA genotyping to investigate patterns of TCR occurrence. A separate validation cohort of approximately 130 different subjects was used in addition to the roughly 700-subject first cohort. Among the approximately 400 genotyped donors, around 81% belonged to the genetic ancestry cluster associated with self-reported Caucasian donors. All discovery cohort repertoires had been generated using a single sequencing platform. An early release that covered about 640 HLA-typed donors contained 300 to 350 gigabases of sequencing data and about 93 million unique TCR sequences. The study profiled the T cell repertoires of around 700 subjects by immunosequencing and related them to cytomegalovirus serostatus. High-throughput TCR immunosequencing, statistical association of individual TCRs with disease status, and machine learning were combined to predict cytomegalovirus infection status. Rather than using new phenotypic data, the later analysis identified candidate immune exposures from TCR beta sequences and from how often those sequences occurred across donors. A later genetic analysis used genome-wide SNP genotypes for about 60% of the roughly 700 donors, treating that subset as a discovery cohort. An earlier analysis of several hundred of the donors applied high-throughput TCR beta sequencing to assess whether each TCR beta V gene segment acted as functional or pseudogenic. Alongside the repertoire data, information on donor age, sex, ethnicity and CMV serostatus was compiled. Across around 400 genotyped donors of the cohort, an average of about 200,000 unique TCR beta nucleotide sequences per donor were sequenced, and roughly a sixth of those sequences were non-productive. The full study reports these points: In a later analysis, the rate of TCR association differed among HLA loci, with DRB1 alleles having the most associated TCRs and HLA-C alleles having the fewest. A few of the identified cytomegalovirus-associated TCR beta chains were confirmed in vitro to be specific for cytomegalovirus antigens. A later genetic analysis associated a missense DCLRE1C variant with V-gene and J-gene trimming of TCR beta chains, and an independent cohort replicated the association. In a later analysis, HLA-associated TCR beta chains were found to be more clonally expanded and to have lower generation probabilities than equally common non-associated chains. In the study, about 150 TCR beta chains were listed as associated with cytomegalovirus. Sequencing depth was assumed to be roughly uniform across donors in the presence/absence analyses, though that assumption may not hold. A later genetic analysis reported fewer N-insertions in productive TCRs among donors in an Asian-associated ancestry cluster than the roughly 650-donor mean. It was suggested by the authors that the approach could potentially be generalized to other disease states and immunological phenotypes. A later analysis found that most CMV-associated TCR beta chains appeared HLA-restricted, with HLA associations seemingly driven largely by CMV exposure. Because some donors lacked HLA typing at each locus, the association tests relied only on the typed subset. A further reported finding was that TCR beta sequences accurately predicted the HLA-A and HLA-B alleles for most subjects in the first cohort. In this cohort, only TCR beta chains were sequenced, and detectable features were limited by the absence of alpha or paired-chain data. When HLA alleles, especially DR and DQ, strongly co-occurred, TCR associations were difficult to assign to individual alleles. For the cohort, immune exposure information was limited to CMV serostatus. The sequencing pipeline was judged likely to have produced a cluster of highly shared sequence variants as a technical artifact. The classifier was reported to diagnose cytomegalovirus status with high specificity and sensitivity in both the original and validation cohorts. An earlier analysis of approximately 570 of the donors showed that most TCR beta V segments appeared in productive rearrangements either about 87% or about 30% of the time, which broadly matched IMGT annotations. Because counts were too low, approximately 15 rarely observed V segments, including chromosome 9 orphons, were excluded from the earlier analysis of 587 of the donors. A later analysis reported that several top co-occurrence clusters appeared linked to parvovirus B19, influenza, CMV and Epstein-Barr virus. Linkage disequilibrium might explain the correlated functional status among segregating V segments, but an unknown experimental factor could not be excluded. In a later analysis, some 18,000 TCR beta sequences were associated with specific HLA alleles at a false discovery rate of 0.05. Across donors, most TCR sequences were observed very rarely, whereas some public TCRs were present in many individuals.

Libraries were built with the immunoSEQ multiplex PCR assay. A mixture of 60 forward primers for TCR Vbeta segments and 13 reverse primers for TCR Jbeta segments was used in the multiplex PCR. The CDR3 region of rearranged TCR beta genes was amplified from genomic DNA with a multiplex PCR assay. The Illumina HiSeq System was used to sequence the amplified TCR beta libraries as 87-base-pair reads. The published analysis was carried out like this. A later analysis counted 75 million to 100 million unique TCR beta chains across the 670 or so repertoires, and about 10 million of these chains were shared by at least two donors. A nearest-neighbor algorithm error-corrected the raw reads and collapsed the reads into unique sequences, merging closely related sequences to remove PCR and sequencing errors. V, D and J gene segments were assigned by aligning CDR3 sequences to IMGT reference sequences. For a sequence to be retained, a match of at least six nucleotides to both a V gene segment and a J gene segment was required. A rearrangement was called productive if the CDR3 had no stop codons and remained in frame with V and J, and every other rearrangement was called non-productive. Following IMGT convention, CDR3 was defined as the stretch from the second conserved V-encoded cysteine to the conserved J-encoded phenylalanine. The earlier analysis of roughly 590 of the donors excluded any sequence lacking an unambiguous match to a single V gene segment. In an earlier analysis of approximately 590 of the donors, a V segment was called functional when productive rearrangements were above 56.7%, and segregating when the standard deviation between donors exceeded 5%. A statistical classification framework was developed to diagnose cytomegalovirus status using the catalog of TCR beta chain sequences. V and J gene assignment, in a later analysis, came from comparing TCR nucleotide sequences with IMGT/GENE-DB human TR gene sequences. The TCRdist pipeline was used in a later analysis to assign CDR3 sequences and most-parsimonious VDJ recombination scenarios. In a later analysis, every TCR beta chain was defined by the combination of its CDR3 amino acid sequence and its V-gene family, and reads without a unique V-gene family were dropped. A later analysis removed over 500 highly shared, low-generation-probability nucleotide sequences to deal with suspected cross-contamination and a sequencing artifact. In a later analysis, a clonal expansion index for each public chain was calculated from normalized within-repertoire ranks of inferred template counts. In a later analysis, generation probabilities were computed using a VDJ recombination model fitted to out-of-frame rearrangements, and the results were checked against IGoR. A later analysis scored TCR-TCR, TCR-HLA and TCR-CMV co-occurrence with hypergeometric tests, applying a repertoire-size bias correction to TCR pairs. False discovery rates were estimated in a later analysis by permuting HLA or CMV assignments 20 times. In a later analysis, co-occurring TCRs were grouped using DBSCAN, and TCRdist sequence similarity was added for clustering within HLA-allele-positive subsets. For co-occurrence clustering, repertoires with fewer than 30,000 or more than 120,000 public chains were excluded, along with roughly five repertoires with anomalous nucleotide sharing. TCRdb obtained this table from immuneACCESS and retained in-frame rearrangements with V and J assigned. These tables miss some clones; where compared with another copy, unresolved V genes account for less than half of the shortfall, and the remainder is unexplained. V and J calls and clone size come straight from that table; D and trimming were deduced from the DNA. The sample table contains about 150,000 clones; only one count was recorded for 8.5% to 10% of them. The ten largest make up about 1.9% of the sample.

The cohort comprised around 700 healthy bone marrow donors. Cohort members were all nominally healthy when sampled, although unrecorded immune exposures were likely present. The donor was CMV seronegative and belonged to the group of 350 or so seronegative cohort members. A peripheral blood sample was provided by each donor, and peripheral blood mononuclear cells were used for TCR beta sequencing. The Qiagen DNeasy Blood Extraction Kit was used to extract genomic DNA from the blood cell samples. Sequencing was carried out using PBMCs. This receptor was obtained from a man over 45 in good health and CMV-seronegative.

The CDR3: CASSDPSGSPYEQYF. The nucleotide sequence is TGTGCCAGCAGTGACCCTAGCGGATCGCCCTACGAGCAGTACTTC. Rearrangement joined TRBV2 to TRBJ2-7; 7 junctional bases match TRBD2. The germline V gene sets CDR1 to SNHLY and CDR2 to FYNNEI. The CDR3 holds 15 amino acids from the cysteine to the phenylalanine. Only the CDR3 part of the read is kept: 45 bases, read in frame from the first base. Compared with germline, V lacks 3 bases and J lacks 2 bases; bases without a gene match: 7.